The rows below give T cell receptor beta chains drawn from one sample of a study of regulatory and conventional T cells in RAG deficiency. Method: immunoSEQ multiplex PCR; TCRdb's copy keeps in-frame clones and lacks some. The profile shows some 30,000 clones, approximately 96% of them singletons. The sample also formed part of further work on regulatory T cells.

Sequenced material: CD25- CD4+ T cells sorted from blood. The receptors stem from a human donor in good health. The CDR3 runs from the conserved cysteine through the conserved F or W. Fields, in order: V gene, D gene, clone size, J gene, CDR3 DNA, CDR3 protein. A D gene is named only where the DNA matches it firmly. Clone size is given for some rows only: seen once, a few or many times, or a class if the clone is expanded.

>TRBV7-8|TRBD2|once|TRBJ2-2
TGTGCCAGCAGCTTTCTAGCGGGAGGTAACACCGGGGAGCTGTTTTTT
CASSFLAGGNTGELFF
>TRBV5-1|.|.|TRBJ1-1
TGCGCCAGCAGGGTCGGGAGCAACACTGAAGCTTTCTTT
CASRVGSNTEAFF
>TRBV29-1|.|.|TRBJ2-7
TGCAGCGTTGAAGTACGACTAGGGCAAGGCGAGCAGTACTTC
CSVEVRLGQGEQYF
>TRBV7-2|.|.|TRBJ2-2
TGTGCCAGCAGTAGACGACTAGTGCACACCGGGGAGCTGTTTTTT
CASSRRLVHTGELFF
>TRBV7-8|.|.|TRBJ2-1
TGTGCCAGCAGCCCCCAAGGGGTTTACAATGAGCAGTTCTTC
CASSPQGVYNEQFF
>TRBV7-6|.|.|TRBJ2-3
TGTGCCAGCAGCCCTGCTACAGGGGAGGCAGATACGCAGTATTTT
CASSPATGEADTQYF
>TRBV5-4|.|.|TRBJ1-2
TGTGCCAGCAGCTTAGTCCGTCAGGGGAGAGAAGGCTACACCTTC
CASSLVRQGREGYTF
>TRBV2|TRBD1|.|TRBJ2-7
TGTGCCAGCGGCCGGGACAGGGGTCCTGGAGAGCAGTACTTC
CASGRDRGPGEQYF
>TRBV5-4|TRBD1|.|TRBJ2-2
TGTGCCAGCAGGGGACAGGAGAACACCGGGGAGCTGTTTTTT
CASRGQENTGELFF
>TRBV11-3|.|.|TRBJ2-5
TGTGCCAGCAGCTACGCCGGGGGAGAGGCCCAGTACTTC
CASSYAGGEAQYF
>TRBV6-1|TRBD1|.|TRBJ2-2
TGTGCCAGCAGTTGGACAGGGAACACCGGGGAGCTGTTTTTT
CASSWTGNTGELFF
>TRBV18|TRBD1|once|TRBJ1-1
TGTGCCAGCTCAAAGACAGGGGGCAGCCCGGTGAACACTGAAGCTTTCTTT
CASSKTGGSPVNTEAFF
>TRBV19|.|.|TRBJ1-5
TGTGCCAGTAGTATTGGTTCCGGGGTAAGCAATCAGCCCCAGCATTTT
CASSIGSGVSNQPQHF
>TRBV5-1|.|.|TRBJ1-4
TGCGCCAGCAGCTTGGGGGGCCTAGCGAATGAAAAACTGTTTTTT
CASSLGGLANEKLFF
>TRBV30|TRBD1|.|TRBJ1-5
TGTGCCTGGACAGGGGGCGGAGATCAGCCCCAGCATTTT
CAWTGGGDQPQHF
>TRBV5-1|TRBD1|once|TRBJ2-4
TGCGCCAGCAGCTTGGGGCAGGGGGCTGGGAAAAACATTCAGTACTTC
CASSLGQGAGKNIQYF
>TRBV7-2|TRBD2|.|TRBJ2-3
TGTGCCAGCAGCTTAGGCGGACTAGCTGCAGATACGCAGTATTTT
CASSLGGLAADTQYF
>TRBV27|TRBD1|once|TRBJ2-1
TGTGCCAGCGGGCGCGACAGGGGCCGGAACAATGAGCAGTTCTTC
CASGRDRGRNNEQFF
>TRBV23-1|TRBD1|.|TRBJ1-5
TGCGCCAGCAGTCAATCCCGACAGGGACATAGCAATCAGCCCCAGCATTTT
CASSQSRQGHSNQPQHF
>TRBV6-6|TRBD1|few|TRBJ1-4
TGTGCCAGCAGAGACACGGACAGGGAAGGCGAAAAACTGTTTTTT
CASRDTDREGEKLFF
>TRBV30|.|.|TRBJ1-5
TGTGCCTGGAAGGGGTCAGGTCATACGCCCCAGCATTTT
CAWKGSGHTPQHF
>TRBV19|TRBD1|.|TRBJ2-3
TGTGCCAGTAGGGACAGGGCGGATACGCAGTATTTT
CASRDRADTQYF
>TRBV19|TRBD2|.|TRBJ2-7
TGTGCCAGTAGTTTTGCGGGGGAGGGTTGGACCTACGAGCAGTACTTC
CASSFAGEGWTYEQYF
>TRBV19|.|.|TRBJ2-5
TGTGCCAGTAGTATATTGGACAGTTGGGAGACCCAGTACTTC
CASSILDSWETQYF
>TRBV5-4|.|.|TRBJ2-1
TGTGCCAGCAGCCGCGGGACGTCGAGCTCCTACAATGAGCAGTTCTTC
CASSRGTSSSYNEQFF
>TRBV10-1|TRBD2|once|TRBJ2-1
TGCGCCAACTATAGCAGCCTAGCGGGAAAACCCAATGAGCAGTTCTTC
CANYSSLAGKPNEQFF
>TRBV7-2|TRBD1|.|TRBJ1-1
TGTGCCAGCAGCTGGCAACGGGACAGGGTACGGCACACTGAAGCTTTCTTT
CASSWQRDRVRHTEAFF